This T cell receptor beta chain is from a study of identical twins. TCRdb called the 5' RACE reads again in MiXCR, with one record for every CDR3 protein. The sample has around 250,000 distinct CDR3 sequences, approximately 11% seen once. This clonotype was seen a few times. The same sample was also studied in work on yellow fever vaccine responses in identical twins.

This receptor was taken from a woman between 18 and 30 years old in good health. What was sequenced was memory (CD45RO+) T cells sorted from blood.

The CDR3 is CASRIPGQVYEQYF. The DNA of the CDR3 is TGTGCCAGCAGGATACCGGGACAGGTATACGAGCAGTACTTC. The chain carries TRBV6-1 and TRBJ2-7; TRBD1 aligns across 8 bases. CDR3 length: 14 residues. V gave up 6 bases and J gave up 4 bases; unmatched junction bases: 8. Germline values: CDR1 MNHNS, CDR2 SASEGT.